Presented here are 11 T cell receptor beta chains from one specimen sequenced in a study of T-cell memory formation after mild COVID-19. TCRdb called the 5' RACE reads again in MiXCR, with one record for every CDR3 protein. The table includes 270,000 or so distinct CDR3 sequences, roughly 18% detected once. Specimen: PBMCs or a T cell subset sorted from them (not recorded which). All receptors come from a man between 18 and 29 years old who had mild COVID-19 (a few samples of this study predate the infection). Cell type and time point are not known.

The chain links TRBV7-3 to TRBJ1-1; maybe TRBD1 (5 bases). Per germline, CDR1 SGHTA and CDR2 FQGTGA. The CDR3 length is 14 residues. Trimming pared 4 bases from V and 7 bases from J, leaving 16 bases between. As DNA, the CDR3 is TGTGCCAGCAGCTCCGGACATCACGTAGATGAAGCTTTCTTT. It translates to CASSSGHHVDEAFF.

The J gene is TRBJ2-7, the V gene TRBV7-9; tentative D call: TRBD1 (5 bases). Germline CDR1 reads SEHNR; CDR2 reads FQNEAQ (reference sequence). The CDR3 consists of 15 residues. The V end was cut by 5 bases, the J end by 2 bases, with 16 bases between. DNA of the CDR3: TGTGCCAGCAGCCCACTTACAGGTCCTCCCTACGAGCAGTACGTC. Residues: CASSPLTGPPYEQYV.

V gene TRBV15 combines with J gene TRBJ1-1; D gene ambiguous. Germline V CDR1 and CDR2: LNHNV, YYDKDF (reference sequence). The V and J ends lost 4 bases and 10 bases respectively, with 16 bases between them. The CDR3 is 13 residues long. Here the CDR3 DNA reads TGTGCCACCAGCACCAACGGGGTCGGTGGAGCTTTCTTT. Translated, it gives CATSTNGVGGAFF. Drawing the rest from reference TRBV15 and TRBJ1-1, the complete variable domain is DAMVIQNPRYQVTQFGKPVTLSCSQTLNHNVMYWYQQKSSQAPKLLFHYYDKDFNNEADTPDNFQSRRPNTSFCFLDIRSPGLGDTAMYLCATSTNGVGGAFFGQGTRLTVV.

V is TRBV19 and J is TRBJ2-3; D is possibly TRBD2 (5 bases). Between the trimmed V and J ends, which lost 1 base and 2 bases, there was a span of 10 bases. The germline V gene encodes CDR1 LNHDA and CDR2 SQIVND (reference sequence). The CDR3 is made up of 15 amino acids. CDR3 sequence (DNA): TGTGCCAGTAGTATAGTAGGGAGTCCCACAGATACGCAGTATTTT. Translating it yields CASSIVGSPTDTQYF.

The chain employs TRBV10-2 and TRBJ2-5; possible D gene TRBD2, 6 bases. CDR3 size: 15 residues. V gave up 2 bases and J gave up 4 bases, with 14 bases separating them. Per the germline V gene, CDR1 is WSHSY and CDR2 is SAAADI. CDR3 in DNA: TGCGCCAGCAGTGAGCCGGGGGAGTTGGTAGAGACCCAGTACTTC. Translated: CASSEPGELVETQYF.

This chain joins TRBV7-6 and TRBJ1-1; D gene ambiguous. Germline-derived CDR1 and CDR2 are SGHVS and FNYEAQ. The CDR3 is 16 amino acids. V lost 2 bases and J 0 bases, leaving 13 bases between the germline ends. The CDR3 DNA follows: TGTGCCAGCAGCTTACGGCCCCTTGCCATGAACACTGAAGCTTTCTTT. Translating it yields CASSLRPLAMNTEAFF.

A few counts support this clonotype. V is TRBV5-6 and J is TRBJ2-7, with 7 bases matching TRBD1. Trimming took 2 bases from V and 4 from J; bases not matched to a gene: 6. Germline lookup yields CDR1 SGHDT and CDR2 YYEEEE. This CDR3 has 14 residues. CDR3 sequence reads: CASSLGGTWYEQYV. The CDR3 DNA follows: TGTGCCAGCAGCTTAGGGGGCACATGGTACGAGCAGTACGTC.

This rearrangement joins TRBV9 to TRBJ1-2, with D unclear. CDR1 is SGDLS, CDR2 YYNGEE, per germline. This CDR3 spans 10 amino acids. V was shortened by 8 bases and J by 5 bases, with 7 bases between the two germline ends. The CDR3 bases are TGTGCCAGTAGGTCTTATGGCTACACCTTC. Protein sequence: CASRSYGYTF. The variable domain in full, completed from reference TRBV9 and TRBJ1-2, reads DSGVTQTPKHLITATGQRVTLRCSPRSGDLSVYWYQQSLDQGLQFLIQYYNGEERAKGNILERFSAQQFPDLHSELNLSSLELGDSALYFCASRSYGYTFGSGTRLTVV.

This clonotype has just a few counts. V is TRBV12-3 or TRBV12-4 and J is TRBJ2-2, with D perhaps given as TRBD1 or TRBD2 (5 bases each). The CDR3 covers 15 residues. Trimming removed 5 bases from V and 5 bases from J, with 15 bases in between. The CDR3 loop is CASSPEGSETGELFF. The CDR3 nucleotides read TGTGCCAGCAGTCCAGAGGGGTCGGAGACCGGGGAGCTGTTTTTT.

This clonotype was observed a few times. In DNA, the CDR3 is TGTGCCAGCAGTTTCCCGGGTGGGACTTCTGGAAACACCATATATTTT. Encoded protein: CASSFPGGTSGNTIYF. The chain has TRBV28 and TRBJ1-3; possibly TRBD1 for D (5 bases). Germline V gene data show CDR1 as MDHEN and CDR2 as SYDVKM. Trimming took off 3 bases at V and 1 base at J, with 13 bases between the two ends. This CDR3 has 16 residues.

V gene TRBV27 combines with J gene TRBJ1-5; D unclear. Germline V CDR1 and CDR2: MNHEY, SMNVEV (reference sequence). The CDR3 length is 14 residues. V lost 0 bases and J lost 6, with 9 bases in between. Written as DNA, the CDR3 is TGTGCCAGCAGTTTATCACGGGGAACTCAGCCCCAGCATTTT. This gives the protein CASSLSRGTQPQHF.